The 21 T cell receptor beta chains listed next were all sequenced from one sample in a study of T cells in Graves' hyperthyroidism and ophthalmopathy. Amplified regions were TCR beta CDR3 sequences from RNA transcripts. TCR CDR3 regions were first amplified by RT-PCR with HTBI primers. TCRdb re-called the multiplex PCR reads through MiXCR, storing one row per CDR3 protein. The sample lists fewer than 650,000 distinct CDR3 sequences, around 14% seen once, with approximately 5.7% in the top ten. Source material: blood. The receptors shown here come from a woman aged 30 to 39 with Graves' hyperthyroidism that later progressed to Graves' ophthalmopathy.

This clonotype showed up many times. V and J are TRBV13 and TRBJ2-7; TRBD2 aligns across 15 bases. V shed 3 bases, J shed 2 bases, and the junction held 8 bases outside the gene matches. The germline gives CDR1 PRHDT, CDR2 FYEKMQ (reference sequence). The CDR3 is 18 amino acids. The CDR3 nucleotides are TGTGCCAGCAGCTTTTTGGGACTAGCGGGAGGTCCACCCTACGAGCAGTACTTC. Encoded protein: CASSFLGLAGGPPYEQYF.

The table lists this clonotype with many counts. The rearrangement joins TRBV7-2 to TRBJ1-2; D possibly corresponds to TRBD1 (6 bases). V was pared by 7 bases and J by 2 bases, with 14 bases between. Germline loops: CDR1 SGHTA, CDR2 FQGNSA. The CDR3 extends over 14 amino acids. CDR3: CASTEGQLNYGYTF. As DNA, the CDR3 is TGTGCCAGCACCGAAGGACAGCTGAACTATGGCTACACCTTC.

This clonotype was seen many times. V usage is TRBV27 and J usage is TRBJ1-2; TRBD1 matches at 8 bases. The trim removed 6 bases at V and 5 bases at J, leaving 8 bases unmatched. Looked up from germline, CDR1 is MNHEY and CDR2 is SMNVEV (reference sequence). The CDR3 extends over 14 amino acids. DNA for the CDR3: TGTGCCAGCAGCTCCGGACAGGGCGTATATGGCTACACCTTC. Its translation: CASSSGQGVYGYTF.

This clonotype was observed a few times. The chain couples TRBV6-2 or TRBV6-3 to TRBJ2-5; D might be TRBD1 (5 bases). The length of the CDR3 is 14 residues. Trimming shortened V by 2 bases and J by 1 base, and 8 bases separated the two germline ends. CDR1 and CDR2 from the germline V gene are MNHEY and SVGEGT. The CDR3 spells CASSYADSQETQYF. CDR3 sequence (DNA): TGTGCCAGCAGTTACGCAGACAGCCAAGAGACCCAGTACTTC.

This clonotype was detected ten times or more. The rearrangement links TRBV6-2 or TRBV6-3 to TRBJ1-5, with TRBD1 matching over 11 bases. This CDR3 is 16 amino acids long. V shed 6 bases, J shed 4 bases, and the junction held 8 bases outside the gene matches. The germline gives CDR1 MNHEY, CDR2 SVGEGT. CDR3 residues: CASSRDRGFGNQPQHF. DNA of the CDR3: TGTGCCAGCAGCCGGGACAGGGGGTTTGGAAATCAGCCCCAGCATTTT.

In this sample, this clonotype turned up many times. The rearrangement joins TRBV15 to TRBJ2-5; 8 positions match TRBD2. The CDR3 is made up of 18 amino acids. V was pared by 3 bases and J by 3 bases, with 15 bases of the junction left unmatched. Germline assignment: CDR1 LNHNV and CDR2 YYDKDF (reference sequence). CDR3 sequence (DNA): TGTGCCACCAGCAGTGGTCCAACCCGGTACGGGAGGGAAGAGACCCAGTACTTC. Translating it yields CATSSGPTRYGREETQYF.

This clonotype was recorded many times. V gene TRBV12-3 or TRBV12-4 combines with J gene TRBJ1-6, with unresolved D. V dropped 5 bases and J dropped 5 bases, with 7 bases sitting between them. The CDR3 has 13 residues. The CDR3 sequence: CASSVANNSPLHF. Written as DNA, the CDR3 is TGTGCCAGCAGTGTTGCAAATAATTCACCCCTCCACTTT.

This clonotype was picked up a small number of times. CDR3 residues: CAISDWDASANTEAFF. CDR3 sequence (DNA): TGTGCCATCAGTGACTGGGACGCATCCGCGAACACTGAAGCTTTCTTT. V gene TRBV10-3 combines with J gene TRBJ1-1; a possible D gene is TRBD1 (5 bases). Germline lookup yields CDR1 ENHRY and CDR2 SYGVKD. V shed 3 bases and J shed 1 base, with 15 bases lying between them. The CDR3 extends over 16 amino acids.

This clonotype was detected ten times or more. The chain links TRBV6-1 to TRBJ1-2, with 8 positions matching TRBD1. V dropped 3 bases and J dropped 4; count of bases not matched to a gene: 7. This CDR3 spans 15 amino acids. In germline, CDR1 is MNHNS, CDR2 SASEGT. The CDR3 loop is CASSEGQVEFYGYTF. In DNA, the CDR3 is TGTGCCAGCAGTGAGGGACAGGTTGAGTTCTATGGCTACACCTTC.

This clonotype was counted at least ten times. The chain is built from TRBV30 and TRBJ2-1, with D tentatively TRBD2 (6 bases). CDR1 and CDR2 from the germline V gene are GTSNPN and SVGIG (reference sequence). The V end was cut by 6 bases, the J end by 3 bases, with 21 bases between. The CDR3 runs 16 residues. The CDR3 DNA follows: TGTGCCTGCGTCCCGGGTACGGGAGTCCTCTACAATGAGCAGTTCTTC. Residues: CACVPGTGVLYNEQFF.

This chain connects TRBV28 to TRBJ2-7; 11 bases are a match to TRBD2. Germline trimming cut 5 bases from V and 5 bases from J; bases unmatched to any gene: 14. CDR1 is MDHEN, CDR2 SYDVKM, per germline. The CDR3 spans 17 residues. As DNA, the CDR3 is TGTGCCAGCAGTCGTTCTAGCGGGAGGCCGGAGGTCGACGAGCAGTACTTC. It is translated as CASSRSSGRPEVDEQYF.

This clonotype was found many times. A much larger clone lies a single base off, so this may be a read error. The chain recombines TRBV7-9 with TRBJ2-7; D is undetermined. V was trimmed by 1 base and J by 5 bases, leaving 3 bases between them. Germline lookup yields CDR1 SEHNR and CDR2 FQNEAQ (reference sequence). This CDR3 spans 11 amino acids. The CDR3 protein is CASSLDDEQYF. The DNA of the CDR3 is TGTGCCAGCAGCTTAGACGACGAGCAGTACTTC.

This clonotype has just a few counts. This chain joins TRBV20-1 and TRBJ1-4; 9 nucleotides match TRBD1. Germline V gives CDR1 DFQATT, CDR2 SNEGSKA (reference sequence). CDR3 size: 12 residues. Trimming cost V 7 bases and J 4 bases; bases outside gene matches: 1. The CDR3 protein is CSGDRDNEKLFF. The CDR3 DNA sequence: TGCAGTGGGGACAGGGATAATGAAAAACTGTTTTTT.

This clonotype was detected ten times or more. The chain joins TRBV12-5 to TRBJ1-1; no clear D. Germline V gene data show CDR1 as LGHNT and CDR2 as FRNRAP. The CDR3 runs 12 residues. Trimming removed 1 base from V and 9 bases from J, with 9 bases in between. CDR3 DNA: TGTGCTAGTGGTTTGGACCCACAGAAAGCTTTCTTT. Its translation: CASGLDPQKAFF.

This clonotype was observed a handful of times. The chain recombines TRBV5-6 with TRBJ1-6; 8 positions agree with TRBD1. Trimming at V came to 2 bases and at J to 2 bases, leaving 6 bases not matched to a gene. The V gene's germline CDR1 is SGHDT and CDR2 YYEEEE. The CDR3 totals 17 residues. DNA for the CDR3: TGTGCCAGCAGCTTTTCCCCGGGACAGGCCTATAATTCACCCCTCCACTTT. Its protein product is CASSFSPGQAYNSPLHF.

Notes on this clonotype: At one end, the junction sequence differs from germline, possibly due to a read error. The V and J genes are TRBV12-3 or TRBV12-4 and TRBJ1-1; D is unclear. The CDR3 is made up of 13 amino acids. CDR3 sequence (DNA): TGTGCCAGCAGTTTGCACGAACACACTGAATCTTTCTTT. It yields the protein CASSLHEHTESFF.

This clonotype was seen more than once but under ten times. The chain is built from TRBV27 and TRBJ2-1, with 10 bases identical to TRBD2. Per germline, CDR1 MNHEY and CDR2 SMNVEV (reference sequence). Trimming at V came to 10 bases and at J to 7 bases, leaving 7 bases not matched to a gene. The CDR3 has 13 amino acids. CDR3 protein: CATRAGGSNEQFF. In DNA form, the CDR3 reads TGTGCCACCCGAGCGGGAGGGTCGAATGAGCAGTTCTTC.

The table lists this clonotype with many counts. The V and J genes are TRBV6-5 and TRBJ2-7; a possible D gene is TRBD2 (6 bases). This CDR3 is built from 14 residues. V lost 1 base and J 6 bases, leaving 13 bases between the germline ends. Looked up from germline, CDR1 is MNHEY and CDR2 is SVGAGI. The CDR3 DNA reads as TGTGCCAGCAGTTACTTAGGGCAGGGAGGCGAGCAGTACTTC. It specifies CASSYLGQGGEQYF.

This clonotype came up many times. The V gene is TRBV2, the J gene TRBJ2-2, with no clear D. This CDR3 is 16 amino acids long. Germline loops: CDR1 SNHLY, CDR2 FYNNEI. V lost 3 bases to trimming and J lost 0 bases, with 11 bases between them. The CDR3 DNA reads TGTGCCAGCAGTGACCCAGTCTTCGCGAACACCGGGGAGCTGTTTTTT. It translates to CASSDPVFANTGELFF. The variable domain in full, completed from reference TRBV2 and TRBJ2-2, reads EPEVTQTPSHQVTQMGQEVILRCVPISNHLYFYWYRQILGQKVEFLVSFYNNEISEKSEIFDDQFSVERPDGSNFTLKIRSTKLEDSAMYFCASSDPVFANTGELFFGEGSRLTVL.

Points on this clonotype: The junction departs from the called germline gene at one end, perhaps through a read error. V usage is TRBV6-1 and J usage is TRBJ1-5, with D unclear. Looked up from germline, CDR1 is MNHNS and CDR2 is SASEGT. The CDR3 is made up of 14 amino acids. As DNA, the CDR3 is TGCGCCAGCAGTGACGTGTATAGCAATCAGCCCCAGCATTTT. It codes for CASSDVYSNQPQHF.

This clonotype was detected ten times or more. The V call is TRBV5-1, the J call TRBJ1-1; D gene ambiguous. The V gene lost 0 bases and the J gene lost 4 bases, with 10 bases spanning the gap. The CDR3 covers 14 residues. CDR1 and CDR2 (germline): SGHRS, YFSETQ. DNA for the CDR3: TGCGCCAGCAGCTTGGCCGGAGAGGGCACTGAAGCTTTCTTT. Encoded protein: CASSLAGEGTEAFF.